Given below is one T cell receptor beta chain in context. Its antigen is unidentified. It was RNA transcripts that yielded the amplified TCR beta CDR3 regions. HTBI primers drove first-round RT-PCR of the TCR CDR3. TCRdb reanalysed the multiplex PCR reads using MiXCR and keeps one entry per CDR3 protein. The repertoire holds 600,000 to 650,000 distinct CDR3 sequences, less than 25% seen once, with roughly a third in the top ten. The CDR3 sequence is 16 residues long. Trimming stripped 1 base from V and 4 bases from J, with 16 bases between. The germline V gene has CDR1 MDHEN and CDR2 SYDVKM. The record originates from a study of T cells in Graves' hyperthyroidism and ophthalmopathy. The study, taken as a whole, reports: A 13 V-J signature model discriminated ophthalmopathy versus stable hyperthyroidism.

The sequence derives from a young man with Graves' ophthalmopathy. V usage is TRBV28 and J usage is TRBJ2-5; the D gene is possibly TRBD2 (6 bases). Sequenced sample: blood. CDR3 residues: CASSLYIGLGGETQYF. CDR3 coding DNA: TGTGCCAGCAGTTTATACATCGGCCTCGGGGGAGAGACCCAGTACTTC.